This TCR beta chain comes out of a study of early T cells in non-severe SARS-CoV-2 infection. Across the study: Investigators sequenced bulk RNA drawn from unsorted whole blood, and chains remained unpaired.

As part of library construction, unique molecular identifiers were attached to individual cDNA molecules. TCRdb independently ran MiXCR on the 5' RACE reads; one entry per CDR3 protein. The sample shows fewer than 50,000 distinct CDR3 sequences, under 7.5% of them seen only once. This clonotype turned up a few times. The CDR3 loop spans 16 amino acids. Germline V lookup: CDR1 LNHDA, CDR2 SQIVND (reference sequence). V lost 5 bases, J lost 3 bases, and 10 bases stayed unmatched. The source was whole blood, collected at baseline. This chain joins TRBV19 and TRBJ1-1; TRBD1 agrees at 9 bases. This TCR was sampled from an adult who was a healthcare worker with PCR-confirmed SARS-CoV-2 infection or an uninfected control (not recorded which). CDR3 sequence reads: CASSVTGGRRDTEAFF. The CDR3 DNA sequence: TGTGCCAGTAGTGTCACAGGGGGCCGGCGGGACACTGAAGCTTTCTTT.